Listed here are 11 T cell receptor beta chains from one sample, sequenced in a study of OX40 agonist ivuxolimab in advanced cancers. This table comes from immunoSEQ multiplex PCR, and its TCRdb copy is limited to in-frame clones, with some not included. The table lists about 19,000 clones, 75% to 85% of them singletons. Sequencing used CD4+ or CD8+ T cells sorted from blood, obtained in a trial of the OX40 agonist ivuxolimab. These receptors were collected from an adult with an advanced solid tumor such as melanoma, head and neck, liver or kidney cancer.

This sequence joins TRBV7-9 and TRBJ2-1, with TRBD2 matching 7 bases. The CDR3 covers 13 residues. J lost 8 bases, V lost 6 bases, and 7 bases had no gene match. Germline CDR1 is SEHNR and CDR2 is FQNEAQ (reference sequence). CDR3 sequence reads: CASRGRGADEQFF. As DNA, the CDR3 is TGTGCCAGCAGGGGGAGGGGAGCCGATGAGCAGTTCTTC.

This chain joins TRBV21-1 and TRBJ1-6; the D call TRBD1 from the table was never checked on the DNA. TRBV21-1 represents a pseudogene. CDR3 length: 20 amino acids. CDR3 residues: CASSKVPGQGQVRGFPDLHF. CDR3 nucleotides: TGTGCCAGCAGCAAAGTACCGGGACAGGGACAGGTCAGGGGATTTCCGGACCTCCACTTT.

This sequence joins TRBV13 and TRBJ2-3; TRBD2 aligns across 14 bases. Germline V gene lookup returns CDR1 PRHDT and CDR2 FYEKMQ (reference sequence). Losses at the gene ends were 6 bases for V and 4 bases for J; bases not matched to a gene: 12. This CDR3 contains 18 residues. CDR3 DNA sequence: TGTGCCAGCAGTAGGACTAGCGGGGGGTCATACGGGGCAGATACGCAGTATTTT. Its translation: CASSRTSGGSYGADTQYF.

This chain uses TRBV10-1 with TRBJ2-3; 7 bases line up with TRBD2. Unmatched junction bases numbered 7, after V lost 2 bases and J lost 2 bases. Per germline, CDR1 WNHNN and CDR2 SYGVQD (reference sequence). This CDR3 is built from 16 residues. CDR3 DNA: TGCGCCAGCAGTGAGCTCGACGGGGGGATCACAGATACGCAGTATTTT. Amino acid sequence: CASSELDGGITDTQYF.

V usage is TRBV28 and J usage is TRBJ2-7; 9 positions match TRBD1. V lost 6 bases, J lost 2 bases, and 14 bases stayed unmatched. Germline V gene sequence: CDR1 MDHEN, CDR2 SYDVKM. The CDR3 totals 17 residues. Here the CDR3 DNA reads TGTGCCAGCAGCGACCCGGGACAGGGTTTTACTACCTACGAGCAGTACTTC. Translation: CASSDPGQGFTTYEQYF. Filled out from reference TRBV28 and TRBJ2-7, the complete variable domain reads DVKVTQSSRYLVKRTGEKVFLECVQDMDHENMFWYRQDPGLGLRLIYFSYDVKMKEKGDIPEGYSVSREKKERFSLILESASTNQTSMYLCASSDPGQGFTTYEQYFGPGTRLTVT.

The chain recombines TRBV6-5 with TRBJ2-3, with 8 bases identical to TRBD1. V lost 3 bases to trimming and J lost 9 bases; unmatched junction nucleotides: 8. Germline V gene data show CDR1 as MNHEY and CDR2 as SVGAGI. The CDR3 has 14 amino acids. This chain's CDR3 is CASSYNRGVGTQYF. In DNA, the CDR3 is TGTGCCAGCAGTTATAACAGGGGGGTGGGGACGCAGTATTTT.

The chain couples TRBV7-3 to TRBJ2-1; no clear D. Germline loops: CDR1 SGHTA, CDR2 FQGTGA. The V end was cut by 2 bases, the J end by 8 bases, with 7 bases between. The CDR3 contains 12 residues. CDR3: CASSLSGYEQFF. Here the CDR3 DNA reads TGTGCCAGCAGCTTATCCGGTTATGAGCAGTTCTTC.

This clone has a single count. The gene calls are TRBV4-2 and TRBJ2-3; 7 bases fit TRBD2. There are 17 residues in the CDR3. V was clipped by 1 base and J by 2 bases; unmatched bases: 9. Germline loops: CDR1 LGHNA, CDR2 YNFKEQ. The CDR3 loop reads CASSQGRAGVNTDTQYF. DNA of the CDR3: TGTGCCAGCAGCCAAGGTCGGGCGGGGGTAAACACAGATACGCAGTATTTT.

The genes are TRBV6-5 and TRBJ1-5; D unclear. Per the germline V gene, CDR1 is MNHEY and CDR2 is SVGAGI. This CDR3 contains 13 residues. Trimming removed 5 bases at V and 7 bases at J, with 12 bases between. For the CDR3, the DNA is TGTGCCAGCAGTACCGGGGAGGCACAGCCCCAGCATTTT. The encoded protein is CASSTGEAQPQHF.

This CDR3 reads CASSLGVRDSDDGYTF. As DNA, the CDR3 is TGTGCCAGCAGCTTAGGTGTCAGGGATAGCGATGATGGCTACACCTTC. The chain couples TRBV11-2 to TRBJ1-2, with a possible D match to TRBD1 (5 bases). V was trimmed by 1 base and J by 6 bases, leaving 18 bases between them. Germline V gene sequence: CDR1 SGHAT, CDR2 FQNNGV. The CDR3 is 16 residues long.

The gene calls are TRBV10-1 and TRBJ1-2; no reliable D call. The germline V gene has CDR1 WNHNN and CDR2 SYGVQD (reference sequence). The V gene lost 6 bases and the J gene lost 8 bases, with 7 bases spanning the gap. This CDR3 has 10 amino acids. CDR3 residues: CASRACGYTF. The DNA for the CDR3 is TGCGCCAGCAGGGCGTGCGGCTACACCTTC.